The rows below give T cell receptor beta chains drawn from one sample of a study of cytomegalovirus exposure and HLA in healthy donors. This table comes from immunoSEQ multiplex PCR, and its TCRdb copy is limited to in-frame clones, with some not included. The sample lists around 60,000 clones; less than 96% were seen once. The sample was PBMCs. The receptor set was obtained from a woman younger than 35 in good health and CMV-seronegative. CDR3s include the opening cysteine and the closing phenylalanine or tryptophan. The order of the fields is J gene, V gene, clone size, D gene, CDR3 protein, CDR3 DNA. A D gene is named only where the DNA matches it firmly. The size field is filled for only some rows; it gives once, few, many or a size class.

J: TRBJ1-3; V: TRBV7-3; size: .; D: .; CDR3: CASSARAWGNTIYF; DNA: TGTGCCAGCAGCGCCCGCGCTTGGGGAAACACCATATATTTT
J: TRBJ1-2; V: TRBV2; size: .; D: .; CDR3: CASSERGAGYGYTF; DNA: TGTGCCAGCAGTGAACGGGGGGCTGGCTATGGCTACACCTTC
J: TRBJ1-1; V: TRBV5-6; size: .; D: .; CDR3: CASSFHPRGDTEAFF; DNA: TGTGCCAGCAGCTTTCACCCTCGGGGAGACACTGAAGCTTTCTTT
J: TRBJ2-2; V: TRBV7-2; size: .; D: TRBD2; CDR3: CASSSRDYLPGELFF; DNA: TGTGCCAGCAGCTCGCGGGACTATCTTCCCGGGGAGCTGTTTTTT
J: TRBJ1-1; V: TRBV5-5; size: .; D: TRBD1; CDR3: CASSRQGAPEAFF; DNA: TGTGCCAGCAGCCGACAGGGGGCTCCTGAAGCTTTCTTT
J: TRBJ2-2; V: TRBV28; size: .; D: TRBD1; CDR3: CASSLSPGTGGMAGELFF; DNA: TGTGCCAGCAGTTTATCCCCCGGGACAGGGGGGATGGCCGGGGAGCTGTTTTTT
J: TRBJ2-3; V: TRBV5-4; size: .; D: .; CDR3: CASSSGGRGSTDTQYF; DNA: TGTGCCAGCAGCTCCGGAGGACGGGGAAGCACAGATACGCAGTATTTT
J: TRBJ1-1; V: TRBV9; size: .; D: .; CDR3: CASSVARGTEAFF; DNA: TGTGCCAGCAGCGTAGCTCGGGGCACTGAAGCTTTCTTT
J: TRBJ2-3; V: TRBV5-4; size: .; D: TRBD2; CDR3: CASRNPGTSVPDTQYF; DNA: TGTGCCAGCCGCAACCCCGGGACTAGTGTCCCAGATACGCAGTATTTT
J: TRBJ2-5; V: TRBV2; size: .; D: TRBD2; CDR3: CARRLAGGQRETQYF; DNA: TGTGCCAGACGACTAGCGGGGGGGCAAAGGGAGACCCAGTACTTC
J: TRBJ1-3; V: TRBV18; size: once; D: .; CDR3: CASSPPPGVATIYF; DNA: TGTGCCAGCTCACCCCCGCCGGGGGTTGCCACCATATATTTT
J: TRBJ2-7; V: TRBV30; size: .; D: TRBD2; CDR3: CAWSVGLAAYEQYF; DNA: TGTGCCTGGAGTGTGGGACTAGCGGCCTACGAGCAGTACTTC
J: TRBJ2-2; V: TRBV11-3; size: .; D: .; CDR3: CASSLAGGYLLDTGELFF; DNA: TGTGCCAGCAGCTTAGCGGGGGGCTACTTGTTGGACACCGGGGAGCTGTTTTTT
J: TRBJ2-5; V: TRBV19; size: .; D: TRBD2; CDR3: CASSLGASGDPQETQYF; DNA: TGTGCCAGTAGTTTGGGGGCTAGCGGGGACCCCCAAGAGACCCAGTACTTC
J: TRBJ2-5; V: TRBV5-1; size: once; D: TRBD2; CDR3: CASSPTGLAGETQYF; DNA: TGCGCCAGCAGCCCGACGGGACTAGCGGGGGAGACCCAGTACTTC
J: TRBJ2-2; V: TRBV7-8; size: .; D: TRBD2; CDR3: CASSPHGAGGNTGELFF; DNA: TGTGCCAGCAGCCCCCACGGGGCGGGAGGGAACACCGGGGAGCTGTTTTTT
J: TRBJ2-3; V: TRBV18; size: .; D: .; CDR3: CASSPGAGREDTQYF; DNA: TGTGCCAGCTCACCAGGCGCGGGGCGCGAGGATACGCAGTATTTT
J: TRBJ2-7; V: TRBV18; size: .; D: .; CDR3: CASSPFGGLSSYEQYF; DNA: TGTGCCAGCTCCCCCTTCGGAGGCCTAAGCTCCTACGAGCAGTACTTC
J: TRBJ2-7; V: TRBV6-5; size: .; D: .; CDR3: CASSYLSGSYEQYF; DNA: TGTGCCAGCAGTTACCTCTCTGGGAGCTACGAGCAGTACTTC
J: TRBJ2-3; V: TRBV27; size: .; D: .; CDR3: CASSYRGSTDTQYF; DNA: TGTGCCAGCAGTTACCGGGGATCCACAGATACGCAGTATTTT
J: TRBJ2-7; V: TRBV6-1; size: .; D: .; CDR3: CASSERGNAYEQYF; DNA: TGTGCCAGCAGTGAAAGAGGAAATGCCTACGAGCAGTACTTC
J: TRBJ2-2; V: TRBV5-4; size: .; D: TRBD1; CDR3: CASSHPGQGGGGELFF; DNA: TGTGCCAGCAGCCACCCGGGACAGGGCGGGGGCGGGGAGCTGTTTTTT
J: TRBJ1-4; V: TRBV18; size: once; D: .; CDR3: CASSPRGPNEKLFF; DNA: TGTGCCAGCTCACCTAGGGGCCCTAATGAAAAACTGTTTTTT
J: TRBJ2-5; V: TRBV10-1; size: .; D: TRBD1; CDR3: CASSESWTGVQETQYF; DNA: TGCGCCAGCAGTGAGTCTTGGACAGGGGTCCAAGAGACCCAGTACTTC
J: TRBJ2-3; V: TRBV7-8; size: .; D: TRBD2; CDR3: CASSLTPASGGLTDTQYF; DNA: TGTGCCAGCAGCTTAACCCCCGCTAGCGGGGGTCTCACAGATACGCAGTATTTT
J: TRBJ2-5; V: TRBV28; size: .; D: TRBD1; CDR3: CASSLDRGEETQYF; DNA: TGTGCCAGCAGTTTGGACAGGGGCGAGGAGACCCAGTACTTC
J: TRBJ1-2; V: TRBV29-1; size: .; D: .; CDR3: CSVGRGYGYTF; DNA: TGCAGCGTCGGCAGGGGCTATGGCTACACCTTC
J: TRBJ1-2; V: TRBV7-3; size: .; D: .; CDR3: CASSRQGGDGYTF; DNA: TGTGCCAGCAGCCGTCAGGGAGGCGATGGCTACACCTTC
J: TRBJ2-5; V: TRBV5-6; size: .; D: .; CDR3: CASSPPEPQYQETQYF; DNA: TGTGCCAGCAGCCCCCCCGAACCTCAGTACCAAGAGACCCAGTACTTC
J: TRBJ2-1; V: TRBV27; size: .; D: TRBD1; CDR3: CASSLATGVWGGYNEQFF; DNA: TGTGCCAGCAGCTTGGCGACAGGGGTTTGGGGTGGGTACAATGAGCAGTTCTTC
J: TRBJ1-2; V: TRBV19; size: .; D: .; CDR3: CATKSRFANYGYTF; DNA: TGTGCCACCAAGAGCCGCTTTGCTAACTATGGCTACACCTTC
J: TRBJ2-1; V: TRBV10-2; size: .; D: .; CDR3: CASSGPTHEQFF; DNA: TGCGCCAGCAGTGGGCCAACCCATGAGCAGTTCTTC
J: TRBJ1-2; V: TRBV2; size: .; D: .; CDR3: CAPVSGPAYTF; DNA: TGTGCCCCCGTCTCTGGGCCGGCCTACACCTTC
J: TRBJ1-5; V: TRBV30; size: .; D: .; CDR3: CAWSMRVDQPQHF; DNA: TGTGCCTGGAGTATGAGGGTCGATCAGCCCCAGCATTTT
J: TRBJ1-5; V: TRBV27; size: .; D: TRBD1; CDR3: CASRPDRAAPNQPQHF; DNA: TGTGCCAGCAGGCCCGACAGGGCGGCCCCTAATCAGCCCCAGCATTTT
J: TRBJ2-1; V: TRBV11-1; size: .; D: TRBD2; CDR3: CASSLAGGRFEQFF; DNA: TGTGCCAGCAGCTTGGCGGGAGGGCGGTTTGAGCAGTTCTTC
J: TRBJ2-2; V: TRBV28; size: .; D: .; CDR3: CASRKPGHQPPAGELFF; DNA: TGTGCCAGCAGGAAACCCGGACACCAACCTCCGGCCGGGGAGCTGTTTTTT
J: TRBJ1-4; V: TRBV2; size: .; D: .; CDR3: CANKGTGGEKLFF; DNA: TGTGCCAACAAGGGGACCGGGGGTGAAAAACTGTTTTTT
J: TRBJ2-6; V: TRBV11-3; size: few; D: .; CDR3: CASSSRDSGANVLTF; DNA: TGTGCCAGCAGCTCCAGGGACTCTGGGGCCAACGTCCTGACTTTC
J: TRBJ1-6; V: TRBV5-4; size: .; D: .; CDR3: CASSAGWNSPLHF; DNA: TGTGCCAGCAGCGCAGGGTGGAATTCACCCCTCCACTTT
J: TRBJ2-1; V: TRBV7-2; size: .; D: TRBD2; CDR3: CASTGLAGYNEQFF; DNA: TGTGCCAGCACCGGACTAGCGGGGTACAATGAGCAGTTCTTC
J: TRBJ2-5; V: TRBV6-4; size: .; D: TRBD2; CDR3: CASSDSTSGGGRTQYF; DNA: TGTGCCAGCAGTGACTCGACTAGCGGGGGGGGCAGGACCCAGTACTTC
J: TRBJ1-4; V: TRBV30; size: .; D: TRBD1; CDR3: CAWSRKGAATNEKLFF; DNA: TGTGCCTGGAGCCGAAAGGGGGCTGCAACTAATGAAAAACTGTTTTTT
J: TRBJ1-5; V: TRBV19; size: .; D: TRBD1; CDR3: CASRTGNPSNQPQHF; DNA: TGTGCCAGTAGGACAGGGAATCCCAGCAATCAGCCCCAGCATTTT
J: TRBJ1-5; V: TRBV21-1; size: .; D: .; CDR3: CASPAAGGAVGLYSNQPQHF; DNA: TGTGCCAGCCCCGCGGCGGGGGGGGCGGTGGGGCTTTATAGCAATCAGCCCCAGCATTTT